This T cell receptor (beta chain) was obtained from a study of cytomegalovirus exposure and HLA in healthy donors. The repertoire was sequenced with immunoSEQ multiplex PCR; TCRdb's copy has only in-frame clones and lacks some. The sample lists approximately 150,000 clones; about 87% were seen once. This clonotype originated in a woman aged 25 to 39 in good health and CMV-seronegative. Sequencing was performed on PBMCs.

The CDR3 region has the DNA TGTGCCAGCAGCCCCCACAGTGTAGTGAACACTGAAGCTTTCTTT. Translating it yields CASSPHSVVNTEAFF. The gene calls are TRBV7-9 and TRBJ1-1; no definite D call. The ends were cut back, 5 bases at V and 0 bases at J, with 13 bases in the middle. The CDR3 runs 15 residues. Germline CDR1 is SEHNR and CDR2 is FQNEAQ (reference sequence).